The rows below give T cell receptor beta chains drawn from one sample of a study of T cells in Graves' hyperthyroidism and ophthalmopathy. One entry per CDR3 protein results from TCRdb running MiXCR on the multiplex PCR reads. The sample carries about 560,000 distinct CDR3 sequences, less than 20% recorded once. The material sequenced was blood. The receptors were sampled from a woman aged 25 to 39 with Graves' hyperthyroidism. The CDR3 runs from the conserved cysteine through the conserved F or W. A D gene is named only where the DNA matches it firmly. Not all rows give a size; the values are once, few, many and, for expanded clones, a class.

V: TRBV3-1; size: few; D: .; J: TRBJ2-1; DNA: TGTGCCAGCAGCCCTATGAGAAGGAACAATGAGCAGTTCTTC; CDR3: CASSPMRRNNEQFF
V: TRBV15; size: .; D: TRBD1; J: TRBJ1-4; DNA: TGTGCCACCAGCAGAGATTATCGTCTGACGGGACAGTCAAATGAAAAACTGTTTTTT; CDR3: CATSRDYRLTGQSNEKLFF
V: TRBV5-1; size: many; D: .; J: TRBJ2-7; DNA: TGCGCCAGCAGCCTACCGGACTCCTCCTCCTACGAGCAGTACTTC; CDR3: CASSLPDSSSYEQYF
V: TRBV27; size: .; D: .; J: TRBJ2-1; DNA: TGTGCCAGCAGTTTGGTCCCGAATTCGGGGGAGCAGTTCTTC; CDR3: CASSLVPNSGEQFF
V: TRBV6-1; size: few; D: TRBD2; J: TRBJ2-2; DNA: TGTGCCAGCAGTTCGACTAGCGGAAATCCCGGGGAGCTGTTTTTT; CDR3: CASSSTSGNPGELFF
V: TRBV30; size: few; D: TRBD2; J: TRBJ2-3; DNA: TGTGCCTGGAGGGGACCGGGACTAGCGAGCACAGATACGCAGTATTTT; CDR3: CAWRGPGLASTDTQYF
V: TRBV27; size: many; D: .; J: TRBJ1-2; DNA: TGTGCCAGCTGGGGAACAGCAGGGAGGACCTATGGCTACACCTTC; CDR3: CASWGTAGRTYGYTF
V: TRBV18; size: .; D: TRBD1; J: TRBJ1-6; DNA: TGTGCCAGCAGCCCCGCGGGACAGGGGAGGTCACCCCTCCACTTT; CDR3: CASSPAGQGRSPLHF
V: TRBV9; size: many; D: TRBD1; J: TRBJ2-7; DNA: TGTGCCAGCAGCGTAGCAACAGGGGGCCCACTGTACGAGCAGTACTTC; CDR3: CASSVATGGPLYEQYF
V: TRBV12-3/TRBV12-4; size: .; D: TRBD1; J: TRBJ1-6; DNA: TGTGCCAGCAGTGATTCCCAGGGGGCGCCTAATTCACCCCTCCACTTT; CDR3: CASSDSQGAPNSPLHF
V: TRBV3-1; size: many; D: .; J: TRBJ1-1; DNA: TGTGCCAGCAGCCATCAGGGTGGAACTGAAGCTTTCTTT; CDR3: CASSHQGGTEAFF
V: TRBV6-1; size: many; D: .; J: TRBJ1-1; DNA: TGTGCCAGCAGTCCCCTCCGGGGGGCCGGAGACACTGAAGCTTTCTTT; CDR3: CASSPLRGAGDTEAFF
V: TRBV11-2; size: .; D: .; J: TRBJ2-6; DNA: TGTGCCAGCAGCCATTTTCCCTTTAGTGGGGCCAACGTCCTGACTTTC; CDR3: CASSHFPFSGANVLTF
V: TRBV11-2; size: many; D: .; J: TRBJ1-1; DNA: TGTGCCAGCAGCTCGACCTATACGTCGAACACTGAAGCTTTCTTT; CDR3: CASSSTYTSNTEAFF
V: TRBV10-2; size: .; D: TRBD2; J: TRBJ2-1; DNA: TGCGCCAGCAGGCGGGAGGGACTCTACAATGAGCAGTTCTTC; CDR3: CASRREGLYNEQFF
V: TRBV20-1; size: many; D: TRBD1; J: TRBJ1-2; DNA: TGCAGTGCTAGACTCCTACAGGGGAACTATGGCTACACCTTC; CDR3: CSARLLQGNYGYTF
V: TRBV20-1; size: many; D: .; J: TRBJ2-1; DNA: TGCAGTGCTAGAATCGACAATGAGCAGTTCTTC; CDR3: CSARIDNEQFF
V: TRBV7-9; size: .; D: .; J: TRBJ1-3; DNA: TGTGCCAGCAGCGGGGACGTGAGCTCTGGAAACACCATATATTTT; CDR3: CASSGDVSSGNTIYF
V: TRBV6-1; size: .; D: TRBD1; J: TRBJ2-1; DNA: TGTGCCAACAGCAGGGACAGGGGGACTATCAATGAGCAGTTCTTC; CDR3: CANSRDRGTINEQFF
V: TRBV19; size: .; D: .; J: TRBJ2-1; DNA: TGTGCCAGTAGTATAGTGGGGGGGGGCGGGACGGGGGACAATGAGCAGTTCTTC; CDR3: CASSIVGGGGTGDNEQFF
V: TRBV11-2; size: many; D: .; J: TRBJ2-7; DNA: TGTGCCAGCAGCCCGACCCTGACAGGCCAGGGGCAGTACTTC; CDR3: CASSPTLTGQGQYF
V: TRBV15; size: few; D: .; J: TRBJ2-7; DNA: TGTGCCACCAGCAGAGGGGTATCGGCAGGAGCGATGAAGGAGCAGTACTTC; CDR3: CATSRGVSAGAMKEQYF
V: TRBV7-9; size: many; D: .; J: TRBJ2-2; DNA: TGTGCCAGCGGGTCTCGGCGGGCCGGGGAGCTGTTTTTT; CDR3: CASGSRRAGELFF
V: TRBV14; size: .; D: TRBD2; J: TRBJ2-3; DNA: TGTGCCAGCAGCCAAGATAGCGGGTATAGCACAGATACGCAGTATTTT; CDR3: CASSQDSGYSTDTQYF
V: TRBV4-1; size: few; D: .; J: TRBJ2-2; DNA: TGCGCCAGCAGCCAAGTCCCAGGGTCGGGCGGGGAGCTGTTTTTT; CDR3: CASSQVPGSGGELFF
V: TRBV19; size: .; D: .; J: TRBJ2-1; DNA: TGTGCCAGTAGTAGGAACGGGGGCTACAATGAGCAGTTCTTC; CDR3: CASSRNGGYNEQFF
V: TRBV24-1; size: .; D: TRBD2; J: TRBJ2-1; DNA: TGTGCCACCGCGCCTAGCGGGACCTACAATGAGCAGTTCTTC; CDR3: CATAPSGTYNEQFF
V: TRBV6-1; size: few; D: .; J: TRBJ2-7; DNA: TGTGCCAGCAGTGATTTGGTAGGGGGCTACGAGCAGTACTTC; CDR3: CASSDLVGGYEQYF
V: TRBV7-6; size: .; D: TRBD1; J: TRBJ1-1; DNA: TGTGCCAGCAGCTTAGCATTGACAGGGGACGTGAACACTGAAGCTTTCTTT; CDR3: CASSLALTGDVNTEAFF
V: TRBV27; size: .; D: TRBD2; J: TRBJ2-7; DNA: TGTGCCAGCAGTACTAGCGGGGGGAACTACGAGCAGTACTTC; CDR3: CASSTSGGNYEQYF
V: TRBV19; size: few; D: TRBD2; J: TRBJ2-1; DNA: TGTGCCAGTAGTAGAGGGTGGACTAGCGTTTACAATGAGCAGTTCTTC; CDR3: CASSRGWTSVYNEQFF
V: TRBV9; size: .; D: .; J: TRBJ1-3; DNA: TGTGCCAGCAGCGTGTCGAACTCTGGAAACACCATATATTTT; CDR3: CASSVSNSGNTIYF
V: TRBV14; size: many; D: .; J: TRBJ2-2; DNA: TGTGCCAGCAGCCAAGTTTCCGAAAGGTCCGGGGAGCTGTTTTTT; CDR3: CASSQVSERSGELFF
V: TRBV19; size: .; D: .; J: TRBJ1-1; DNA: TGTGCCAGTAGTAAAGAAAACATGAAGACTGAAGCTTTCTTT; CDR3: CASSKENMKTEAFF
V: TRBV20-1; size: .; D: TRBD1; J: TRBJ2-3; DNA: TGCAGTGCTAGGGCAGGGGGCGGAGGGGGCACAGATACGCAGTATTTT; CDR3: CSARAGGGGGTDTQYF
V: TRBV6-4; size: .; D: TRBD1; J: TRBJ2-2; DNA: TGTGCCAGCACTTCGGGGACAGGGGGCACCGGGGAGCTGTTTTTT; CDR3: CASTSGTGGTGELFF
V: TRBV12-3/TRBV12-4; size: many; D: .; J: TRBJ2-2; DNA: TGTGCCAGCAGTCCCTTACCTAGGGAGAACACCGGGGAGCTGTTTTTT; CDR3: CASSPLPRENTGELFF
V: TRBV25-1; size: .; D: .; J: TRBJ1-4; DNA: TGTGCCAGCAGTGATTACTCCGGGACTTCTAATGAAAAACTGTTTTTT; CDR3: CASSDYSGTSNEKLFF
V: TRBV12-5; size: .; D: .; J: TRBJ2-1; DNA: TGTGCTAGTGGTTTGGTAGTGGGAGGTATATACAATGAGCAGTTCTTC; CDR3: CASGLVVGGIYNEQFF
V: TRBV7-3; size: many; D: .; J: TRBJ2-3; DNA: TGTGCCAGCAGCTTAAACCCCGCGGGGCTAGCTGGAGATACGCAGTATTTT; CDR3: CASSLNPAGLAGDTQYF
V: TRBV20-1; size: many; D: .; J: TRBJ2-1; DNA: TGCAGTGCTAGAGATCGGGCCAATACTCGAGAGCAGTTCTTC; CDR3: CSARDRANTREQFF
V: TRBV7-9; size: .; D: .; J: TRBJ1-1; DNA: TGTGCCAGCAGCTTCCAACAGGGCTCAAAAGCTTTCTTT; CDR3: CASSFQQGSKAFF
V: TRBV6-1; size: many; D: .; J: TRBJ1-2; DNA: TGTGCCAGCAGTGAAGGGCAGAGCGGCGTCTATGGCTACACCTTC; CDR3: CASSEGQSGVYGYTF
V: TRBV29-1; size: many; D: .; J: TRBJ2-1; DNA: TGCAGCGTAGGACGTAATTTTGTGGCCAATGAGCAGTTCTTC; CDR3: CSVGRNFVANEQFF
V: TRBV20-1; size: many; D: TRBD1; J: TRBJ2-7; DNA: TGCAGTGCTAGTCGGACAGGGACTGGCGAGCAGTACTTC; CDR3: CSASRTGTGEQYF
V: TRBV5-5; size: many; D: .; J: TRBJ2-1; DNA: TGTGCCAGCAGCCTCCGGTCATACTCCTACAATGAGCAGTTCTTC; CDR3: CASSLRSYSYNEQFF
V: TRBV5-7; size: few; D: .; J: TRBJ2-7; DNA: TGTGCCAGCAGCCCCCCCGAATTATCCGGGGCAGATAGCTCCTACGAGCAGTACTTC; CDR3: CASSPPELSGADSSYEQYF
V: TRBV11-2; size: .; D: TRBD2; J: TRBJ2-1; DNA: TGTGCCAGCAGCCAAACAGCGGGGGGTGAGCAGTTCTTC; CDR3: CASSQTAGGEQFF
V: TRBV7-9; size: .; D: .; J: TRBJ2-7; DNA: TGTGCCAGCAGCCTGGGGGTTGAGCAAGTCGAGCAGTACTTC; CDR3: CASSLGVEQVEQYF
V: TRBV20-1; size: few; D: .; J: TRBJ2-1; DNA: TGCAGTGCTACAATTCCGCCGGGTCCGGGCCAGTCAGAAAGCTCCTACAATGAGCAGTTCTTC; CDR3: CSATIPPGPGQSESSYNEQFF
V: TRBV28; size: .; D: TRBD1; J: TRBJ2-2; DNA: TGTGCCAGCAGGCCACCCTGGGGACAGGACACCGGGGAGCTGTTTTTT; CDR3: CASRPPWGQDTGELFF
V: TRBV7-9; size: many; D: .; J: TRBJ1-1; DNA: TGTGCCAGCAGCTTATGGACGGGGGTCCAAGTCGCTGAAGCTTTCTTT; CDR3: CASSLWTGVQVAEAFF
V: TRBV18; size: many; D: TRBD1; J: TRBJ2-5; DNA: TGTGCCAGCTCACCGGACAGGGTTCACGAGACCCAGTACTTC; CDR3: CASSPDRVHETQYF
V: TRBV4-1; size: few; D: .; J: TRBJ1-1; DNA: TGCGCCAGCAGCCGAGGAGGAATCGGGGCCGGCACTGAAGCTTTCTTT; CDR3: CASSRGGIGAGTEAFF
V: TRBV12-3/TRBV12-4; size: many; D: .; J: TRBJ1-6; DNA: TGTGCCACCTCCCTCTCAGGTTCACCCCTCCACTTT; CDR3: CATSLSGSPLHF
V: TRBV18; size: .; D: TRBD2; J: TRBJ2-7; DNA: TGTGCCAGCTCCCCCCCAGGGACTAATGAGCAGTACTTC; CDR3: CASSPPGTNEQYF
V: TRBV3-1; size: many; D: .; J: TRBJ2-1; DNA: TGTGCCAGCAGCCTTGGGGTCTCCTACAATGAGCAGTTCTTC; CDR3: CASSLGVSYNEQFF
V: TRBV5-1; size: few; D: .; J: TRBJ2-1; DNA: TGCGCCAGCAGCTTGTCGCAGGGGAGTGGGTGGAATGAGCAGTTCTTC; CDR3: CASSLSQGSGWNEQFF